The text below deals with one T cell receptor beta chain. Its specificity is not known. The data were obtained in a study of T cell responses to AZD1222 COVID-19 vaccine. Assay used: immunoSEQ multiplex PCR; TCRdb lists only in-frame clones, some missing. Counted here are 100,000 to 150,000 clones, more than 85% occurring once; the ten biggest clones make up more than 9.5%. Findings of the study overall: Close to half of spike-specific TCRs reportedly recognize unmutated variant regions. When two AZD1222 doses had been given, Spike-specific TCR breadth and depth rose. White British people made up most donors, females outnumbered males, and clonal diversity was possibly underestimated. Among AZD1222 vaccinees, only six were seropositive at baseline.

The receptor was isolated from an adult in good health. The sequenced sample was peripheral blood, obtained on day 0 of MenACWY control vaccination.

The CDR3 is CASTWGQNTEAFF. The CDR3, as DNA: TGTGCCAGTACTTGGGGACAGAACACTGAAGCTTTCTTT. The V call is TRBV19, the J call TRBJ1-1; a weak D match, TRBD1 (6 bases). The V end was cut by 7 bases, the J end by 1 base, with 10 bases between. Germline CDR1 and CDR2: LNHDA and SQIVND (reference sequence). CDR3 length: 13 amino acids.